This TCR beta chain was recorded in a study of CD8 T cells in Susac syndrome. Trimming pared 5 bases from V and 5 bases from J, leaving 12 bases between. CDR3 length: 13 residues. The V gene's germline CDR1 is MNHEY and CDR2 SVGAGI. Controls were healthy donors (matched for age and sex). Reverse transcription used roughly 0.45 to 1 ug RNA and random hexamers. TCRdb called the immunoSEQ multiplex PCR reads again in MiXCR, with one record for every CDR3 protein. Found here are some 95,000 distinct CDR3 sequences, roughly 91% of them singletons; the top ten hold 0.25% to 0.4%. The clonotype comes from a human donor in good health. The V and J genes are TRBV6-5 and TRBJ2-5, with TRBD2 as a possible D gene (5 bases). Sequencing was carried out using CD8+ T cells from PBMCs. For the CDR3, the DNA is TGTGCCAGCAGTGTACTAGGGTCGGAGACCCAGTACTTC. As protein: CASSVLGSETQYF.